Listed here are 28 T cell receptor beta chains from one sample, sequenced in a study of shared clonotypes between healthy human individuals. TCRdb's copy holds only in-frame clones and misses some; the assay was immunoSEQ multiplex PCR. Of 2 million to 2.5 million clones listed, around 95% are singletons. The sample taken for sequencing was naive CD4+ T cells sorted from blood. Subset in this sample: CD45RA+ positively selected. The receptors derive from a man aged 18 to 35 in good health.

The CDR3 coding sequence is TGCGCCAGCAGCTTGTTGGCAGGGACAAACACTGAAGCTTTCTTT. Its protein product is CASSLLAGTNTEAFF. This chain uses TRBV5-1 with TRBJ1-1; D possibly corresponds to TRBD1 (6 bases). V dropped 1 base and J dropped 2 bases, with 12 bases sitting between them. This CDR3 has 15 residues. Germline V gives CDR1 SGHRS, CDR2 YFSETQ.

The rearrangement joins TRBV27 to TRBJ2-1; 7 bases match TRBD2. V shed 8 bases, J shed 4 bases, and the junction held 5 bases outside the gene matches. The length of the CDR3 is 13 residues. The germline V gene has CDR1 MNHEY and CDR2 SMNVEV (reference sequence). The CDR3, as DNA: TGTGCCAGCTGTTGCGGGGGATACAATGAGCAGTTCTTC. As protein: CASCCGGYNEQFF.

The V gene is TRBV28, the J gene TRBJ2-5; D may be TRBD1 or TRBD2 (5 bases each). Trimming pared 3 bases from V and 5 bases from J, leaving 19 bases between. The V gene's germline CDR1 is MDHEN and CDR2 SYDVKM. This CDR3 comprises 16 residues. In DNA, the CDR3 is TGTGCCAGCAGTTTTTTTCCGGGACCTTCCCGGGAGACCCAGTACTTC. The encoded protein is CASSFFPGPSRETQYF.

The rearrangement joins TRBV4-3 to TRBJ1-3; unclear D gene. The germline gives CDR1 LGHNA, CDR2 YSLEER. The CDR3 sequence is 15 residues long. The V gene lost 0 bases and the J gene lost 3 bases, with 9 bases spanning the gap. The CDR3 DNA reads as TGCGCCAGCAGCCAAGAACAGAACTTTGGAAACACCATATATTTT. Translated, it gives CASSQEQNFGNTIYF.

On this clone: Other nucleotide sequences from this sample produce the same CDR3. The chain has TRBV2 and TRBJ2-1; D remains unclear. The CDR3 length is 13 residues. V dropped 5 bases and J dropped 0 bases, with 5 bases sitting between them. From germline, CDR1 is SNHLY and CDR2 FYNNEI. CDR3 amino acids: CASSRDSYNEQFF. The CDR3 coding sequence is TGTGCCAGCAGTAGAGACTCCTACAATGAGCAGTTCTTC.

The chain recombines TRBV27 with TRBJ2-1, with D perhaps given as TRBD1 or TRBD2 (5 bases each). Trimming cost V 4 bases and J 10 bases, with 14 bases left between them. Germline V gene lookup returns CDR1 MNHEY and CDR2 SMNVEV (reference sequence). The CDR3 extends over 13 amino acids. The CDR3: CASSYPGRDEQFF. The CDR3 DNA is TGTGCCAGCAGTTACCCGGGGCGAGACGAGCAGTTCTTC.

A word on this clone: The same CDR3 can be traced to other DNA sequences in this sample. This chain links TRBV19 with TRBJ1-3; D gene uncertain. Deletions cut 4 bases from V and 4 bases from J, with 5 bases between. Germline CDR1 LNHDA, CDR2 SQIVND (reference sequence). The CDR3 loop spans 12 amino acids. This CDR3 is CASSTSGNTIYF. CDR3 DNA: TGTGCCAGTAGTACTTCGGGAAACACCATATATTTT.

J is TRBJ2-7 and V is TRBV27; D possibly corresponds to TRBD1 (6 bases). Trimming pared 6 bases from V and 1 base from J, leaving 13 bases between. The CDR3 has 14 amino acids. The germline gives CDR1 MNHEY, CDR2 SMNVEV (reference sequence). Here the CDR3 DNA reads TGTGCCAGCAGGAGGGGAACAGGGTCCTACGAGCAGTACTTC. It codes for CASRRGTGSYEQYF.

This chain connects TRBV18 to TRBJ2-5; 11 bases agree with TRBD1. The CDR3 totals 14 residues. Germline V gives CDR1 KGHSH, CDR2 LQKENI. V lost 4 bases and J lost 5; bases outside the gene matches: 3. This CDR3 reads CASSRTGGAETQYF. CDR3 in DNA: TGTGCCAGCTCACGGACAGGGGGCGCGGAGACCCAGTACTTC. Combining the CDR3 with reference TRBV18 and TRBJ2-5 gives the whole variable domain NAGVMQNPRHLVRRRGQEARLRCSPMKGHSHVYWYRQLPEEGLKFMVYLQKENIIDESGMPKERFSAEFPKEGPSILRIQQVVRGDSAAYFCASSRTGGAETQYFGPGTRLLVL.

A single count supports this clone. J is TRBJ2-1 and V is TRBV25-1; D remains unclear. Germline V gives CDR1 MGHDK, CDR2 SYGVNS. V shed 8 bases and J shed 0 bases, with 11 bases lying between them. The CDR3 covers 14 residues. CDR3 coding DNA: TGTGCCAGCCAGCAGTCCAGCTCCTACAATGAGCAGTTCTTC. Translating it yields CASQQSSSYNEQFF.

The chain has TRBV7-9 and TRBJ1-3, with 8 bases that match TRBD1. The germline V gene encodes CDR1 SEHNR and CDR2 FQNEAQ (reference sequence). After removal of 1 base from V and 0 bases from J, the junction contained 5 bases not matched to a gene. CDR3 length equals 17 residues. CDR3 nucleotide sequence: TGTGCCAGCAGCTTAGGAGACAGGGGCCTCTCTGGAAACACCATATATTTT. Its translation is CASSLGDRGLSGNTIYF. Using reference TRBV7-9 and TRBJ1-3 for the parts outside the CDR3, the full variable domain is DTGVSQNPRHKITKRGQNVTFRCDPISEHNRLYWYRQTLGQGPEFLTYFQNEAQLEKSRLLSDRFSAERPKGSFSTLEIQRTEQGDSAMYLCASSLGDRGLSGNTIYFGEGSWLTVV.

This chain joins TRBV25-1 and TRBJ2-4; 8 nucleotides line up with TRBD1. V trimming: 1 base; J trimming: 7 bases; junction bases outside the gene matches: 12. Germline values: CDR1 MGHDK, CDR2 SYGVNS. CDR3 length: 17 amino acids. The CDR3 DNA sequence: TGTGCCAGCAGTGAATCCCCCCAGCAGGGGGCCGGGAACATTCAGTACTTC. Translated: CASSESPQQGAGNIQYF.

The chain couples TRBV11-3 to TRBJ2-3; D not certain. The CDR3 runs 13 residues. Germline loops: CDR1 SGHNT, CDR2 YENEEA. V was cut by 3 bases and J by 5 bases, with 9 bases left in between. CDR3 protein: CASSLRLLDTQYF. CDR3 sequence (DNA): TGTGCCAGCAGCTTGCGCCTGCTAGATACGCAGTATTTT.

In the case of this clone: This specimen includes other DNA sequences encoding the same CDR3. The V call is TRBV7-2, the J call TRBJ1-5; D gene unclear. The CDR3 runs 13 residues. Germline V gives CDR1 SGHTA, CDR2 FQGNSA. Trimming took 3 bases from V and 2 from J, leaving 5 bases between them. CDR3 in amino acids: CASSFGGNQPQHF. The DNA for the CDR3 is TGTGCCAGCAGCTTCGGGGGCAATCAGCCCCAGCATTTT.

V usage is TRBV6-5 and J usage is TRBJ1-2; TRBD1 agrees at 8 bases. Germline trimming cut 8 bases from V and 3 bases from J; bases unmatched to any gene: 5. The CDR3 spans 13 residues. Per the germline V gene, CDR1 is MNHEY and CDR2 is SVGAGI. The CDR3 bases are TGTGCCAGCGCCAGGGGGCCGGACTATGGCTACACCTTC. This gives the protein CASARGPDYGYTF.

The chain employs TRBV18 and TRBJ2-7; 8 bases fit TRBD2. This CDR3 has 17 amino acids. The trim removed 3 bases at V and 0 bases at J, leaving 10 bases unmatched. CDR1 and CDR2 (germline): KGHSH, LQKENI. This chain's CDR3 is CASSPSGIGKNSYEQYF. In DNA, the CDR3 is TGTGCCAGCTCACCTAGCGGGATAGGAAAAAACTCCTACGAGCAGTACTTC.

The CDR3 loop reads CASSLGGPKPLYGYTF. DNA of the CDR3: TGTGCCAGCAGCTTGGGGGGCCCAAAACCTCTCTATGGCTACACCTTC. The chain uses TRBV5-4 and TRBJ1-2; D might be TRBD1 (5 bases). The germline V and J ends were trimmed by 0 bases and 4 bases, with 16 bases remaining between them. The CDR3 sequence is 16 residues long. The germline V gene has CDR1 SGHNT and CDR2 YYREEE (reference sequence).

This clone was observed a few times. The V gene is TRBV2, the J gene TRBJ1-3; the match to TRBD1 covers 10 bases. Trimming at V came to 0 bases and at J to 7 bases, leaving 0 bases not matched to a gene. The CDR3 loop spans 14 amino acids. Germline lookup yields CDR1 SNHLY and CDR2 FYNNEI. CDR3 protein: CASSEAGQGNTIYF. Written as DNA, the CDR3 is TGTGCCAGCAGTGAAGCGGGACAGGGGAACACCATATATTTT.

On this clone: The sample carries other DNA sequences with the same CDR3. The chain employs TRBV18 and TRBJ1-5; 9 bases match TRBD1. Trimming removed 6 bases from V and 5 bases from J; junction bases left unmatched: 2. The length of the CDR3 is 13 residues. CDR1 is KGHSH and CDR2 is LQKENI in the germline V gene. CDR3: CASSRTGDQPQHF. The CDR3 bases are TGTGCCAGCTCGCGGACAGGGGATCAGCCCCAGCATTTT.

This chain uses TRBV6-5 with TRBJ2-7; TRBD2 aligns across 7 bases. The CDR3 covers 15 residues. Germline CDR1 and CDR2: MNHEY and SVGAGI. Trimming took 2 bases from V and 5 from J; bases not matched to a gene: 9. This chain's CDR3 is CASSYKGLVSHEQYF. The DNA of the CDR3 is TGTGCCAGCAGTTACAAAGGACTAGTCAGCCACGAGCAGTACTTC.

This chain joins TRBV6-1 and TRBJ1-2; D call uncertain. The germline V gene has CDR1 MNHNS and CDR2 SASEGT. V was cut by 2 bases and J by 4 bases, with 8 bases left in between. The CDR3 extends over 13 amino acids. The CDR3 sequence: CASSELAPYGYTF. CDR3 nucleotide sequence: TGTGCCAGCAGTGAACTCGCACCCTATGGCTACACCTTC.

The V call is TRBV27, the J call TRBJ2-3; D remains unclear. The V gene's germline CDR1 is MNHEY and CDR2 SMNVEV (reference sequence). The V and J ends lost 7 bases and 1 base respectively, with 15 bases between them. The CDR3 runs 15 residues. Here the CDR3 DNA reads TGTGCCAGCAAACTAAATTTTGGGGGCACAGATACGCAGTATTTT. Its protein is CASKLNFGGTDTQYF.

V usage is TRBV7-8 and J usage is TRBJ1-1, with 9 bases that match TRBD1. V lost 11 bases and J lost 2; bases outside the gene matches: 15. CDR3 length: 16 residues. Germline CDR1 is SGHVS and CDR2 is FQNEAQ. The CDR3 coding sequence is TGTGCCTCAATGAGGGACGGGACAGGGATAAACACTGAAGCTTTCTTT. Protein: CASMRDGTGINTEAFF. Combining the CDR3 with reference TRBV7-8 and TRBJ1-1 gives the whole variable domain GAGVSQSPRYKVAKRGQDVALRCDPISGHVSLFWYQQALGQGPEFLTYFQNEAQLDKSGLPSDRFFAERPEGSVSTLKIQRTQQEDSAVYLCASMRDGTGINTEAFFGQGTRLTVV.

V is TRBV6-1 and J is TRBJ1-2; D is possibly TRBD1 (6 bases). CDR3 length: 15 residues. Germline V gene lookup returns CDR1 MNHNS and CDR2 SASEGT. The germline V and J ends were trimmed by 0 bases and 7 bases, with 15 bases remaining between them. This CDR3 reads CASSEALRAGVGYTF. CDR3 bases: TGTGCCAGCAGTGAAGCGCTTCGGGCAGGGGTTGGCTACACCTTC.

A note on this clone: Distinct nucleotide sequences in the sample also encode this CDR3. The rearrangement links TRBV9 to TRBJ2-5; 8 bases match TRBD2. The germline gives CDR1 SGDLS, CDR2 YYNGEE. The CDR3 runs 14 residues. The V segment lost 2 bases and the J segment 4 bases; nucleotides outside the gene matches: 4. The CDR3 region has the DNA TGTGCCAGCAGCGTGGACAGCGGGGGAGAGACCCAGTACTTC. Translated: CASSVDSGGETQYF.

The J gene is TRBJ2-1, the V gene TRBV5-3, with 8 positions matching TRBD2. TRBV5-3 is an ORF, with its function uncertain. Germline trimming cut 0 bases from V and 4 bases from J; bases unmatched to any gene: 12. The length of the CDR3 is 18 residues. For the CDR3, the DNA is TGTGCCAGAAGCTTGGGATTCGGAGCGGGAGTGGGATACAATGAGCAGTTCTTC. It codes for CARSLGFGAGVGYNEQFF.

The V and J genes are TRBV1 and TRBJ1-2. TRBV1 is a known pseudogene. This CDR3 has 12 amino acids. The CDR3 DNA reads as TGCACCAGCAGCCAAGATCTGGGTGGCTACACCTTC. As protein: CTSSQDLGGYTF.

The rearrangement links TRBV4-3 to TRBJ1-2; D unresolved. Deletions cut 3 bases from V and 12 bases from J, with 23 bases between. This CDR3 is 15 amino acids long. Germline CDR1 and CDR2: LGHNA and YSLEER. The CDR3 DNA is TGCGCCAGCAGCCAGCTAATTGACGGGCCGAGCCCGAACACCTTC. Translated, it gives CASSQLIDGPSPNTF.